Following are 3 T cell receptor beta chains from one sample sequenced in a study of human T cells and chemical hapten exposure. Noted time point: pre-sensitization, week 0. Treatment given: therapeutic diphenylcyclopropenone sensitization with weekly scalp DPC. TCRdb processed the RACE reads anew with MiXCR; each CDR3 protein has one entry. Here the sample spans 300,000 to 450,000 distinct CDR3 sequences, 4.5% to 7% being singletons. This sample comprised whole blood, obtained in connection with sensitization to the hapten diphenylcyclopropenone (DPC). The receptors shown here come from a woman under 30 with alopecia areata. Some clones in this sample may be carry-over from other donors' samples.

This clonotype was seen a handful of times. The chain employs TRBV12-3 or TRBV12-4 and TRBJ1-1; D is uncertain. V lost 3 bases and J lost 10, with 12 bases in between. This CDR3 has 12 residues. The CDR3 nucleotides are TGTGCCAGCAGTTTGAGGAAGGTCAGAGCTTTCTTT. It is translated as CASSLRKVRAFF.

This clonotype was seen ten or more times. The genes are TRBV20-1 and TRBJ2-5, with D perhaps given as TRBD1 or TRBD2 (5 bases each). The germline gives CDR1 DFQATT, CDR2 SNEGSKA (reference sequence). The CDR3 consists of 12 residues. CDR3 nucleotide sequence: TGCAGCGGGGACCTGCATTCGGAGACCCAGTACTTC. Translating gives CSGDLHSETQYF.

In its sample, this clonotype was seen a few times. The chain is built from TRBV6-1 and TRBJ1-1; possibly TRBD1 for D (6 bases). V was clipped by 6 bases and J by 1 base, with 18 bases between them. The V gene's germline CDR1 is MNHNS and CDR2 SASEGT. The CDR3 is 16 amino acids. DNA of the CDR3: TGTGCCAGCAGCCCTCTGGGGGGGGGCGCGAACACTGAAGCTTTCTTT. Translation gives CASSPLGGGANTEAFF.